Following are 28 T cell receptor beta chains from one sample sequenced in a study of cytomegalovirus exposure and HLA in healthy donors (dated by TCRdb to 2015 to 2018). The method was the immunoSEQ multiplex PCR assay. For the multiplex PCR, a mixture combining 60 forward primers for TCR Vbeta segments and 13 reverse primers for TCR Jbeta segments was used. TCRdb holds this immuneACCESS table with in-frame rearrangements only. Some clones are missing; in checked studies, unresolved V genes explain under half, and the rest has no known cause. For this sample the table gives some 130,000 clones, of which about 78% were detected only once. The ten largest clones add up to around 1.6% of the sample. Sequencing was carried out using PBMCs. These receptors came from a female donor in good health and CMV-seronegative.

V gene TRBV7-9 combines with J gene TRBJ1-4, with D possibly matching TRBD1 (6 bases). V lost 2 bases, J lost 8 bases, and 21 bases lay in between. Germline V lookup: CDR1 SEHNR, CDR2 FQNEAQ (reference sequence). CDR3 size: 17 residues. The CDR3 sequence: CASSLLRGQGISEKLFF. CDR3 nucleotide sequence: TGTGCCAGCAGCTTATTGCGTGGTCAGGGGATTTCAGAAAAACTGTTTTTT.

This clone was observed a single time. This chain joins TRBV5-4 and TRBJ2-7; D call uncertain. CDR1 SGHNT and CDR2 YYREEE come from the germline V gene (reference sequence). The CDR3 sequence is 14 residues long. Trimming shortened V by 0 bases and J by 2 bases, and 9 bases separated the two germline ends. CDR3 region: CASSLGAKTYEQYF. CDR3 nucleotides: TGTGCCAGCAGCTTGGGGGCAAAAACCTACGAGCAGTACTTC.

The chain joins TRBV27 to TRBJ2-7; TRBD1 matches 8 bases. V lost 10 bases to trimming and J lost 0 bases; unmatched junction nucleotides: 5. This CDR3 is built from 13 residues. Germline V gene sequence: CDR1 MNHEY, CDR2 SMNVEV (reference sequence). The chain's CDR3 is CATRQGSSYEQYF. The CDR3 DNA reads as TGTGCCACTCGACAGGGGAGCTCCTACGAGCAGTACTTC.

The V and J genes are TRBV9 and TRBJ2-3; 8 nucleotides line up with TRBD1. The length of the CDR3 is 15 residues. The germline V gene has CDR1 SGDLS and CDR2 YYNGEE. Trimming removed 2 bases from V and 4 bases from J; junction bases left unmatched: 6. The CDR3 DNA is TGTGCCAGCAGCGTTCACAGGGGGGCCGCAGATACGCAGTATTTT. Its protein is CASSVHRGAADTQYF.

This clone showed up just once. This chain joins TRBV7-9 and TRBJ1-1; maybe TRBD1 (5 bases). Trimming removed 11 bases from V and 2 bases from J, with 12 bases in between. This CDR3 comprises 12 residues. From germline, CDR1 is SEHNR and CDR2 FQNEAQ (reference sequence). The CDR3 sequence: CAPGALNTEAFF. The CDR3 DNA is TGTGCCCCTGGGGCACTAAACACTGAAGCTTTCTTT.

This clone was counted once. The chain couples TRBV19 to TRBJ2-1; 7 bases agree with TRBD2. V was clipped by 6 bases and J by 3 bases; unmatched bases: 2. The germline V gene has CDR1 LNHDA and CDR2 SQIVND (reference sequence). The CDR3 totals 13 residues. CDR3 loop: CASSGGSYNEQFF. The CDR3 nucleotides are TGTGCCAGTAGCGGCGGGAGCTACAATGAGCAGTTCTTC.

The chain combines TRBV7-2 with TRBJ2-3; no clear D. Germline V gene sequence: CDR1 SGHTA, CDR2 FQGNSA. CDR3 size: 13 residues. Trimming took off 2 bases at V and 7 bases at J, with 10 bases between the two ends. This chain's CDR3 is CASSLSRVNTQYF. The CDR3 bases are TGTGCCAGCAGCTTATCTCGGGTAAATACGCAGTATTTT.

This clone appeared a few times. The chain recombines TRBV19 with TRBJ2-1; the match to TRBD2 covers 16 bases. V was pared by 3 bases and J by 1 base, with 6 bases of the junction left unmatched. The CDR3 has 19 residues. CDR1 is LNHDA, CDR2 SQIVND, per germline (reference sequence). The CDR3 DNA is TGTGCCAGTAGTATGGAAGGGACTAGCGGGAGGGGATCCTACAATGAGCAGTTCTTC. Encoded protein: CASSMEGTSGRGSYNEQFF.

The chain employs TRBV11-3 and TRBJ2-3; D not certain. V shed 6 bases and J shed 6 bases, with 10 bases lying between them. The CDR3 is 12 amino acids. Germline CDR1 and CDR2: SGHNT and YENEEA. The CDR3 here is CASRGPEDTQYF. CDR3 nucleotide sequence: TGTGCCAGCAGGGGCCCCGAGGATACGCAGTATTTT.

This clone appeared a single time. V is TRBV28 and J is TRBJ1-2; 9 bases line up with TRBD1. This CDR3 has 11 residues. Per germline, CDR1 MDHEN and CDR2 SYDVKM. V lost 8 bases and J lost 6; bases outside the gene matches: 1. The DNA of the CDR3 is TGTGCCAGCGGGACAGGGAATGGCTACACCTTC. This translates into CASGTGNGYTF.

This clone was detected only a few times. The chain uses TRBV4-3 and TRBJ1-1; weak D call: TRBD1 (5 bases). This CDR3 is 15 amino acids long. Trimming stripped 0 bases from V and 6 bases from J, with 14 bases between. In germline, CDR1 is LGHNA, CDR2 YSLEER. CDR3 DNA sequence: TGCGCCAGCAGCCAAGAAAAGGATGGGGCCGCTGAAGCTTTCTTT. Translation: CASSQEKDGAAEAFF.

This clone turned up a few times. The chain couples TRBV6-7 to TRBJ1-2; 7 nucleotides match TRBD1. TRBV6-7 is reported as an ORF; its role is uncertain. V was pared by 7 bases and J by 5 bases, with 16 bases of the junction left unmatched. This CDR3 contains 16 residues. This chain's CDR3 is CASTRRVITGDYGYTF. DNA for the CDR3: TGTGCCAGCACCCGAAGAGTAATTACAGGGGATTATGGCTACACCTTC.

This chain links TRBV10-3 with TRBJ2-1; possibly TRBD1 for D (5 bases). This CDR3 is 11 amino acids long. Trimming pared 3 bases from V and 13 bases from J, leaving 10 bases between. Per the germline V gene, CDR1 is ENHRY and CDR2 is SYGVKD. CDR3 coding DNA: TGTGCCATCAGTGAAAGTAGGGGTCAGTTCTTC. This translates into CAISESRGQFF.

The chain employs TRBV6-5 and TRBJ1-2; D gene unclear. The CDR3 is 12 residues long. Germline loops: CDR1 MNHEY, CDR2 SVGAGI. V lost 8 bases and J lost 7, with 14 bases in between. The CDR3 reads CASLNVGGGYTF. CDR3 bases: TGTGCCAGCCTTAACGTAGGAGGTGGCTACACCTTC.

This chain links TRBV28 with TRBJ2-4; 7 nucleotides match TRBD2. With 5 bases clipped from V and 0 bases from J, the junction kept 13 bases outside the gene matches. Germline CDR1 is MDHEN and CDR2 is SYDVKM. The CDR3 is 18 residues long. CDR3 sequence (DNA): TGTGCCAGCAGTGGCCTCTCGACTAGCCCCGTAGCCAAAAACATTCAGTACTTC. It is translated as CASSGLSTSPVAKNIQYF.

The chain carries TRBV2 and TRBJ2-5, with a possible D match to TRBD1 (5 bases). The length of the CDR3 is 14 residues. In germline, CDR1 is SNHLY, CDR2 FYNNEI. Trimming took off 0 bases at V and 4 bases at J, with 9 bases between the two ends. The CDR3 DNA reads TGTGCCAGCAGTGAAGCTTTTAGGGGAGAGACCCAGTACTTC. It translates to CASSEAFRGETQYF. Based on the CDR3 plus reference TRBV2 and TRBJ2-5, the full variable domain is EPEVTQTPSHQVTQMGQEVILRCVPISNHLYFYWYRQILGQKVEFLVSFYNNEISEKSEIFDDQFSVERPDGSNFTLKIRSTKLEDSAMYFCASSEAFRGETQYFGPGTRLLVL.

This chain uses TRBV19 with TRBJ2-7; TRBD1 might be the D (7 bases). The CDR3 is 14 amino acids. Trimming cost V 6 bases and J 0 bases, with 12 bases left between them. CDR1 and CDR2 (germline): LNHDA, SQIVND (reference sequence). The CDR3 bases are TGTGCCAGTAGCCCGGGGGACAGCTCCTACGAGCAGTACTTC. The encoded protein is CASSPGDSSYEQYF.

The V and J genes are TRBV7-2 and TRBJ2-7, with D tentatively TRBD1 (6 bases). The CDR3 has 14 residues. In germline, CDR1 is SGHTA, CDR2 FQGNSA. Trimming left V 1 base short and J 3 bases short, with 10 bases between. The CDR3 region has the DNA TGTGCCAGCAGCTTAGTAGGACAGCACTACGAGCAGTACTTC. Its translation is CASSLVGQHYEQYF.

The V and J genes are TRBV7-2 and TRBJ1-1; the match to TRBD1 covers 7 bases. With V trimmed by 6 bases and J by 3 bases, 10 bases remained unmatched. CDR1 and CDR2 from the germline V gene are SGHTA and FQGNSA. The CDR3 loop spans 15 amino acids. Here the CDR3 DNA reads TGTGCCAGCAGTCTACGACAGGGCGCGGACACTGAAGCTTTCTTT. The encoded protein is CASSLRQGADTEAFF.

The table lists this clone with a few counts. The chain combines TRBV11-3 with TRBJ1-3; D ambiguous. V dropped 0 bases and J dropped 0 bases, with 12 bases sitting between them. Germline assignment: CDR1 SGHNT and CDR2 YENEEA. The CDR3 runs to 17 residues. The CDR3 DNA reads TGTGCCAGCAGCTTAGATGTTCAGGTCCGCTCTGGAAACACCATATATTTT. Translation gives CASSLDVQVRSGNTIYF.

The chain combines TRBV5-4 with TRBJ2-7; perhaps TRBD2 as D (6 bases). V was shortened by 0 bases and J by 1 base, with 11 bases between the two germline ends. CDR1 and CDR2 (germline): SGHNT, YYREEE (reference sequence). The CDR3 loop spans 15 amino acids. CDR3 sequence: CASSLGTSTSYEQYF. The CDR3 region has the DNA TGTGCCAGCAGCTTGGGTACTAGCACGTCCTACGAGCAGTACTTC.

This chain connects TRBV7-8 to TRBJ2-1; no clear D. The CDR3 length is 13 residues. Germline CDR1 is SGHVS and CDR2 is FQNEAQ. V dropped 2 bases and J dropped 2 bases, with 4 bases sitting between them. CDR3 residues: CASSLSPYNEQFF. The CDR3, as DNA: TGTGCCAGCAGCTTAAGCCCCTACAATGAGCAGTTCTTC.

The chain is built from TRBV4-3 and TRBJ2-2, with D unclear. With 0 bases removed from V and 0 bases from J, the gap between germline ends came to 14 bases. From germline, CDR1 is LGHNA and CDR2 YSLEER. This CDR3 region has 18 residues. This CDR3 reads CASSQERPDVANTGELFF. The DNA of the CDR3 is TGCGCCAGCAGCCAAGAGCGGCCCGACGTCGCGAACACCGGGGAGCTGTTTTTT.

This clone occurred once. This chain links TRBV4-1 with TRBJ2-7, with a weak D call TRBD2 (6 bases). Germline values: CDR1 MGHRA, CDR2 YSYEKL. Trimming shortened V by 1 base and J by 4 bases, and 17 bases separated the two germline ends. The CDR3 has 16 amino acids. CDR3 nucleotide sequence: TGCGCCAGCAGCCAAGGTGGTGTCAGGAGCGGGTACGAGCAGTACTTC. Its protein product is CASSQGGVRSGYEQYF.

The V and J genes are TRBV30 and TRBJ1-5; D is perhaps TRBD1 (6 bases). Germline V CDR1 and CDR2: GTSNPN, SVGIG (reference sequence). Trimming left V 0 bases short and J 4 bases short, with 19 bases between. CDR3 size: 17 residues. The CDR3 DNA sequence: TGTGCCTGGAGTGTACGGCCCGGGACAAAGCTTAATCAGCCCCAGCATTTT. This codes for CAWSVRPGTKLNQPQHF.

V is TRBV11-2 and J is TRBJ2-6; D not certain. This CDR3 has 15 residues. The V end lost 2 bases, the J end lost 0 bases, and 5 bases lay between the germline ends. Germline V CDR1 and CDR2: SGHAT, FQNNGV. The CDR3 loop is CASSLISSGANVLTF. The CDR3 nucleotides are TGTGCCAGCAGCTTAATCAGCTCTGGGGCCAACGTCCTGACTTTC.

The CDR3 loop is CASSPINGALYEQYF. The CDR3 DNA is TGTGCCAGCAGTCCGATTAATGGAGCCCTGTACGAGCAGTACTTC. The chain employs TRBV28 and TRBJ2-7; D is unresolved. This CDR3 comprises 15 residues. Trimming stripped 5 bases from V and 4 bases from J, with 18 bases between. Per germline, CDR1 MDHEN and CDR2 SYDVKM.

The rearrangement joins TRBV28 to TRBJ2-7, with TRBD2 identical over 7 bases. There are 14 residues in the CDR3. V lost 7 bases to trimming and J lost 3 bases; unmatched junction nucleotides: 9. From germline, CDR1 is MDHEN and CDR2 SYDVKM. The chain's CDR3 is CASTFGGSDYEQYF. DNA of the CDR3: TGTGCCAGCACCTTCGGGGGGTCCGACTACGAGCAGTACTTC.